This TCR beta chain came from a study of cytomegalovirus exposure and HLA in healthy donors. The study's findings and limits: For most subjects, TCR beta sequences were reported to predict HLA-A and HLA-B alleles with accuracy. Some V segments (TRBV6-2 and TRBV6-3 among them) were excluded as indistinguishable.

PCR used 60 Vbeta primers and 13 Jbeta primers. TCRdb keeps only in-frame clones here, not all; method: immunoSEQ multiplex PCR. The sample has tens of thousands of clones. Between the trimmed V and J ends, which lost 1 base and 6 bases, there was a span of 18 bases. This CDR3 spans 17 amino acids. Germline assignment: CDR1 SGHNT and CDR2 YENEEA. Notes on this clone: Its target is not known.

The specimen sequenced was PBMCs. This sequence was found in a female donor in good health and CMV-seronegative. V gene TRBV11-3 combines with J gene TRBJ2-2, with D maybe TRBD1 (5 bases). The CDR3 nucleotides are TGTGCCAGCAGCTTAGGCGGCTCAGGGAATTCACCCGGGGAGCTGTTTTTT. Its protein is CASSLGGSGNSPGELFF.